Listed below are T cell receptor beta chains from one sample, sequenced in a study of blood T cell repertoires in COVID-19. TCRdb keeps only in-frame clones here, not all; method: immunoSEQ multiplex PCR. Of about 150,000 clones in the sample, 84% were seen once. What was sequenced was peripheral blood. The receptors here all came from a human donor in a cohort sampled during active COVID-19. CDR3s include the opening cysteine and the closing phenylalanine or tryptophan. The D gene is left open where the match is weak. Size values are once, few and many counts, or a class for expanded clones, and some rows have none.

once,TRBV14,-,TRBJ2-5,TGTGCCAGCAGCGTGACCGGGGGAAGGGAGACCCAGTACTTC,CASSVTGGRETQYF
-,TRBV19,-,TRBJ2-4,TGTGCCAGTAGTAATCCAGAAAAAGCCAAAAACATTCAGTACTTC,CASSNPEKAKNIQYF
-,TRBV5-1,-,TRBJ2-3,TGCGCCAGCAGCTCAAGGACAGAGGGGAGCACAGATACGCAGTATTTT,CASSSRTEGSTDTQYF
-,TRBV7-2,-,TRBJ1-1,TGTGCCAGCAGCTTAGGTCGGGGGGACACTGAAGCTTTCTTT,CASSLGRGDTEAFF
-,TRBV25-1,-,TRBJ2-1,TGTGCCAGCAGTGAATGGGGGTCTAGCGATGAGCAGTTCTTC,CASSEWGSSDEQFF
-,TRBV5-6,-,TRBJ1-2,TGTGCCAGCAGCTTGGACAGGGACTATGGCTACACCTTC,CASSLDRDYGYTF
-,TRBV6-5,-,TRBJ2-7,TGTGCCAGCAGTTCAACAGGGTACAGCTCTTCCTACGAGCAGTACTTC,CASSSTGYSSSYEQYF
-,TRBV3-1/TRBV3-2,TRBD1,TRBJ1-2,TGTGCCAGCAGCCAACCCCGGGACAGGATCTCTGGCTACACCTTC,CASSQPRDRISGYTF
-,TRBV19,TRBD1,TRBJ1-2,TGTGCCAGTAGCCGACAGGGAAACAACTATGGCTACACCTTC,CASSRQGNNYGYTF
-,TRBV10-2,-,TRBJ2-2,TGCGCCAGCAGTGAGTCGAAACAACAGGCCGGGGAGCTGTTTTTT,CASSESKQQAGELFF
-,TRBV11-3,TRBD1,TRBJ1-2,TGTGCCAGCAGCTTCTCTAACAGGGGGGGATATGGCTACACCTTC,CASSFSNRGGYGYTF
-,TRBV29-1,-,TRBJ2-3,TGCAGCGTTTCGACAGGGACTAGCACAGATACGCAGTATTTT,CSVSTGTSTDTQYF
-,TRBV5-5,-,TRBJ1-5,TGTGCCAGCAGCTTGGGGTGGGACTCCTATCAGCCCCAGCATTTT,CASSLGWDSYQPQHF
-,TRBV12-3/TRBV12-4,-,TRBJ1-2,TGTGCCAGCAGTTTTCGAGTCGGCTACACCTTC,CASSFRVGYTF
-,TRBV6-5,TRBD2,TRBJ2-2,TGTGCCTCTTCAGGGCTAGCGGGAAATACCGGGGAGCTGTTTTTT,CASSGLAGNTGELFF
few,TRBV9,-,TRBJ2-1,TGTGCCAGCAGCCCCTCAGGCGGGCTCTCCTACAATGAGCAGTTCTTC,CASSPSGGLSYNEQFF
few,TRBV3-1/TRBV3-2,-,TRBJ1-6,TGTGCCAGCAGCCAAGAGGGCGCGCCCCTCCACTTT,CASSQEGAPLHF
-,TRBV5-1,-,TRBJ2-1,TGCGCCAGCGCCGGGGACTACAATGAGCAGTTCTTC,CASAGDYNEQFF
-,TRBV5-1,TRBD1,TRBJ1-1,TGCGCCAGCAGCTTTTCTGGGACAGGAGCCCGTGAAGCTTTCTTT,CASSFSGTGAREAFF
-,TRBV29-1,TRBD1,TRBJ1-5,TGCAGCGTTGGGGACAGGGGCGTCGGCCAGCCCCAGCATTTT,CSVGDRGVGQPQHF
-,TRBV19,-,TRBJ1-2,TGTGCCAGTAGCCCCCAGGGGCAAAGTGGCTATGGCTACACCTTC,CASSPQGQSGYGYTF
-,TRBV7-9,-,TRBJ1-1,TGTGCCAGCAGCTTAGGGCAGGGTTTAGACACTGAAGCTTTCTTT,CASSLGQGLDTEAFF
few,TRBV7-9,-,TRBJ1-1,TGTGCCAGCAGCTCCATGGGCACAGGGAGCACTGAAGCTTTCTTT,CASSSMGTGSTEAFF
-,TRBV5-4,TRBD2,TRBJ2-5,TGTGCCAGCAGCCCGGGATTTAGCGGGGGGATGGGGACCCAGTACTTC,CASSPGFSGGMGTQYF
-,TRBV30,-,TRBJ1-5,TGTGCCTGGTCCGGGACAACTAGCAATCAGCCCCAGCATTTT,CAWSGTTSNQPQHF
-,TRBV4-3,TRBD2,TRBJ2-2,TGCGCCAGCAGCCCTGAGGCGGGAGGGCCGGTCGGGGAGCTGTTTTTT,CASSPEAGGPVGELFF
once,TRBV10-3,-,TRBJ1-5,TGTGCCATCAGTGAGGGACAGAGCAATCAGCCCCAGCATTTT,CAISEGQSNQPQHF
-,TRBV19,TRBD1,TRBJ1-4,TGTGCCAGTCACAGGGGTAATGAAAAACTGTTTTTT,CASHRGNEKLFF
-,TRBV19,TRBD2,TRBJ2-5,TGTGCCAGTAGTATAGGGTTGGCTAGCGGAACCTTGAGCCAGTACTTC,CASSIGLASGTLSQYF
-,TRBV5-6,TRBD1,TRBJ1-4,TGTGCCAGCAGCGGCCGGACAGGAGGACATGAAAAACTGTTTTTT,CASSGRTGGHEKLFF
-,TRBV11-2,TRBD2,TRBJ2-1,TGTGCCAGCAGGGAAACTAGCGGGAGAAGATCCTACAATGAGCAGTTCTTC,CASRETSGRRSYNEQFF
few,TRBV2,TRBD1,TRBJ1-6,TGTGCCAGCAGTACAAATCCGGGACAGGGACGTTCACCCCTCCACTTT,CASSTNPGQGRSPLHF
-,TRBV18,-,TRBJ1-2,TGTGCCAGCTCACCCGACACTAACTATGGCTACACCTTC,CASSPDTNYGYTF
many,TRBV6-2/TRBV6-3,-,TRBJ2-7,TGTGCCAGCAGTCAAAAGACAGGCGTACTCGAGCAGTACTTC,CASSQKTGVLEQYF
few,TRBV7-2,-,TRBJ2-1,TGTGCCAGCAGCTTAAGCCGAAGCTCCTACAATGAGCAGTTCTTC,CASSLSRSSYNEQFF
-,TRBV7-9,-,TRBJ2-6,TGTGCCAGCAGCTTCGGGGGTACTGGGGCCAACGTCCTGACTTTC,CASSFGGTGANVLTF
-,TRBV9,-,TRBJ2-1,TGTGCCAGCAGCGTATCTGGGAGGACGGACGATGAGCAGTTCTTC,CASSVSGRTDDEQFF
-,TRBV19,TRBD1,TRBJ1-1,TGTGCCAGTATGAGACAGGGTTGGAACACTGAAGCTTTCTTT,CASMRQGWNTEAFF
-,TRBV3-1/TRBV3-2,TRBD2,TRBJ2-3,TGTGCCAGCAGCCAAGCCCTAGCGGGGGGAACAGATACGCAGTATTTT,CASSQALAGGTDTQYF
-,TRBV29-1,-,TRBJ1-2,TGCAGCGTTTCCTCTAGCTATGGCTACACCTTC,CSVSSSYGYTF
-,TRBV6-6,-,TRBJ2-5,TGTGCCAGCAGTTACTCGAGTACGTCGGAGACCCAGTACTTC,CASSYSSTSETQYF
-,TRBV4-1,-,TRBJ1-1,TGCGCCAGCAGCCTCAGGCCTGTCCCGAACACTGAAGCTTTCTTT,CASSLRPVPNTEAFF
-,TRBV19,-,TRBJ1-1,TGTGCCAGTAGGAGGTTGAGAGACACTGAAGCTTTCTTT,CASRRLRDTEAFF
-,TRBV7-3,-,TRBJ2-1,TGTGCCAGCAGCATAAGGAGGAATTCTTGCAATGAGCAGTTCTTC,CASSIRRNSCNEQFF
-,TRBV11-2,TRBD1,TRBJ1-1,TGTGCCAGCAGCCCACGGGACAGGGGTAGAGGAGCTTTCTTT,CASSPRDRGRGAFF
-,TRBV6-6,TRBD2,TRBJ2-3,TGTGCCAGCAGTCCCCGGAGGGGACTAGCGGGAGGGCTTTTGACGGATACGCAGTATTTT,CASSPRRGLAGGLLTDTQYF
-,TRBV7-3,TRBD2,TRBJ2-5,TGTGCCAGCAGCCGTAGCGGGAGAGGGTTGGAGACCCAGTACTTC,CASSRSGRGLETQYF
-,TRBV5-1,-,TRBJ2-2,TGCGCCAGCAGCTTGGCCACAGGGTACGGGGAGCTGTTTTTT,CASSLATGYGELFF
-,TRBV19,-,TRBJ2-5,TGTGCCAGTAGTACGTCGACAGAAAATACCCAGTACTTC,CASSTSTENTQYF
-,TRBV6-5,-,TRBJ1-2,TGTGCCAGCAGTTACTTGGGGGCATATGGCTACACCTTC,CASSYLGAYGYTF
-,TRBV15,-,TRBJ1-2,TGTGCCACCAGCAGAGATCTGGGGAAAGGGGCAGCCTATGGCTACACCTTC,CATSRDLGKGAAYGYTF
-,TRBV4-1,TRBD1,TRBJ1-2,TGCGCCAGCAGCCCGGACAGGGGAGGCTACACCTTC,CASSPDRGGYTF